The 3 T cell receptor beta chains presented below share a single source sample, sequenced in a study of blood T cells in healthy people across ages. PCR was performed a second time for roughly 7 to 11 cycles using a sample-barcoded 5' primer and a J-beta primer mix. TCRdb reanalysed the 5' RACE reads using MiXCR and keeps one entry per CDR3 protein. The sample has around 800,000 distinct CDR3 sequences; 53% are singletons. The source material was blood. Receptors were obtained from an elderly man in good health.

The chain links TRBV9 to TRBJ2-7, with D maybe TRBD1 (6 bases). The germline V gene has CDR1 SGDLS and CDR2 YYNGEE. V lost 4 bases to trimming and J lost 2 bases, with 16 bases between them. The CDR3 totals 15 residues. The CDR3 loop reads CASSPEWDKTYEQYF. In DNA form, the CDR3 reads TGTGCCAGCAGCCCCGAGTGGGACAAGACCTACGAGCAGTACTTC.

This clonotype has just a few counts. The V call is TRBV5-6, the J call TRBJ2-1; D possibly corresponds to TRBD2 (5 bases). The V and J ends lost 3 bases and 15 bases respectively, with 19 bases between them. The CDR3 sequence is 13 residues long. The germline gives CDR1 SGHDT, CDR2 YYEEEE. The CDR3 here is CASSWVGGPTPFF. The CDR3 DNA reads TGTGCCAGCAGCTGGGTCGGCGGGCCCACCCCGTTCTTC.

The V call is TRBV5-1, the J call TRBJ1-2, with D perhaps matching TRBD1 (5 bases). Trimming removed 4 bases from V and 4 bases from J, with 17 bases in between. This CDR3 has 15 residues. Germline CDR1 reads SGHRS; CDR2 reads YFSETQ. The CDR3 here is CASSPGMRDGYGYTF. As DNA, the CDR3 is TGCGCCAGCAGCCCCGGGATGAGGGACGGCTATGGCTACACCTTC.